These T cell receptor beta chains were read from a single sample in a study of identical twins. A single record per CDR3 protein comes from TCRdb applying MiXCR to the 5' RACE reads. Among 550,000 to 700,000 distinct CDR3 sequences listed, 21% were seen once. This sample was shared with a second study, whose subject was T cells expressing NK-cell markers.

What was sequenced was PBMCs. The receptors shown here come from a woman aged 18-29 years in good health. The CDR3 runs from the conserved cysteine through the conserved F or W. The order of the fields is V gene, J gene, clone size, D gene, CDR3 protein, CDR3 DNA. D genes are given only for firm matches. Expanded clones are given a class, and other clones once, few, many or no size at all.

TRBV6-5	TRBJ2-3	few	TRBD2	CASSYGRATDTQYF	TGTGCCAGCAGTTACGGGAGGGCCACAGATACGCAGTATTTT
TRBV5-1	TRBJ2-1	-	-	CASSLRSASNEQFF	TGCGCCAGCAGCTTAAGGTCTGCGTCCAATGAGCAGTTCTTC
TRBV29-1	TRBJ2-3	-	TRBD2	CSVVVSGRGTDTQYF	TGCAGCGTTGTAGTGAGCGGGAGAGGCACAGATACGCAGTATTTT
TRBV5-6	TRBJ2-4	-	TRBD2	CASSFEREGIQYF	TGTGCCAGCAGCTTTGAGCGGGAGGGCATTCAGTACTTC
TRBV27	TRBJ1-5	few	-	CASSLQGRYQPQHF	TGTGCCAGCAGTTTACAGGGGCGATATCAGCCCCAGCATTTT
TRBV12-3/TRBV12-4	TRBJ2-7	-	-	CASSFLQASSYEQYF	TGTGCCAGCAGTTTTTTACAGGCGAGCTCCTACGAGCAGTACTTC
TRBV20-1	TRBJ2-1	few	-	CSLPRGANEQFF	TGCAGTCTCCCCAGGGGGGCCAATGAGCAGTTCTTC
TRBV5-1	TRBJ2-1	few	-	CASRVGLNNEQFF	TGCGCCAGCAGGGTAGGGCTAAACAATGAGCAGTTCTTC
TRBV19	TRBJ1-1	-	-	CASSIWLWANTEAFF	TGTGCCAGTAGTATCTGGCTGTGGGCGAACACTGAAGCTTTCTTT
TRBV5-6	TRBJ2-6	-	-	CAGSGALPFYANGANVLTF	TGTGCCGGATCGGGGGCACTACCCTTCTATGCGAACGGGGCCAACGTCCTGACTTTC
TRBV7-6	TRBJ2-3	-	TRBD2	CASSHQAGGPDTQYF	TGTGCCAGCAGCCACCAAGCGGGAGGGCCAGATACGCAGTATTTT
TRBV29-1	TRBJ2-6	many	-	CSVGQHNSGANVLTF	TGCAGCGTTGGGCAACATAACTCTGGGGCCAACGTCCTGACTTTC
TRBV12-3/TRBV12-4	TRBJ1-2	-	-	CASSLLRHSGYTF	TGTGCCAGCAGCCTACTTCGACACTCTGGCTACACCTTC
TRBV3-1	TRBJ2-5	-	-	CASNGWGPSQETQYF	TGTGCCAGCAACGGGTGGGGACCAAGCCAAGAGACCCAGTACTTC
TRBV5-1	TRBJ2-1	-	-	CASSESSGTTYNEQFF	TGCGCCAGCAGCGAGTCCTCCGGGACAACATACAATGAGCAGTTCTTC
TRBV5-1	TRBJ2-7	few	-	CASSLGGTVLSYEQYF	TGCGCCAGCAGCTTGGGAGGGACGGTGCTCTCCTACGAGCAGTACTTC
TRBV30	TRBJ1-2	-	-	CAWSVETKYGYTF	TGTGCCTGGAGTGTAGAAACAAAGTATGGCTACACCTTC
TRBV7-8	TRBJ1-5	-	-	CASSPQEVGNQPQHF	TGTGCCAGCAGCCCGCAGGAGGTTGGCAATCAGCCCCAGCATTTT
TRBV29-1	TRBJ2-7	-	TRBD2	CSVRSRGVSYEQYF	TGCAGCGTCCGATCCCGGGGGGTCTCCTACGAGCAGTACTTC
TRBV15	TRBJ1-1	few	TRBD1	CATSPGEQGPFF	TGTGCCACCAGCCCTGGGGAACAGGGGCCTTTCTTT
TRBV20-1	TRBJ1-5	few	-	CSATGGVNQPQHF	TGCAGTGCTACTGGGGGAGTCAATCAGCCCCAGCATTTT
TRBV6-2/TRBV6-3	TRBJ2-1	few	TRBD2	CASSWPTSGYNEQFF	TGTGCCAGCAGTTGGCCGACTAGCGGTTACAATGAGCAGTTCTTC
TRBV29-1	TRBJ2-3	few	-	CSVRDTSTDTQYF	TGCAGCGTCAGGGATACTAGCACAGATACGCAGTATTTT
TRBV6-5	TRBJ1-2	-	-	CASSYTANYGYTF	TGTGCCAGCAGTTATACAGCTAACTATGGCTACACCTTC
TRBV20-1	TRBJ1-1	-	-	CSARDGWTEAFF	TGCAGTGCTAGAGATGGGTGGACTGAAGCTTTCTTT
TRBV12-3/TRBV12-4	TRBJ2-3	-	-	CASSLAGGTRTDTQYF	TGTGCCAGCAGTTTAGCTGGGGGAACGCGCACAGATACGCAGTATTTT
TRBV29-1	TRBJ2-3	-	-	CSVSGGRGQGTDTQYF	TGCAGCGTTTCCGGGGGCCGAGGACAGGGCACAGATACGCAGTATTTT
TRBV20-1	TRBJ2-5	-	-	CSARAAWEANQETQYF	TGCAGTGCTAGAGCCGCATGGGAGGCGAACCAAGAGACCCAGTACTTC
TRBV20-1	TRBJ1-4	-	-	CSAIIGTEEKLFF	TGCAGTGCTATCATTGGTACGGAAGAAAAACTGTTTTTT
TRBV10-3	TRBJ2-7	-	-	CAISEGQASEQYF	TGTGCCATCAGTGAGGGGCAGGCGAGCGAGCAGTACTTC
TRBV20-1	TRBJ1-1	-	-	CSARDRGRNTEAFF	TGCAGTGCTAGAGATAGGGGTCGGAACACTGAAGCTTTCTTC
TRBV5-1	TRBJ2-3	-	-	CASSLVSRVQTDTQYF	TGCGCCAGCAGCTTGGTAAGCCGTGTCCAGACCGATACGCAGTATTTT
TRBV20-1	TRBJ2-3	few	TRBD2	CSATGLDSTDTQYF	TGCAGTGCCACCGGACTAGATAGCACAGATACGCAGTATTTT
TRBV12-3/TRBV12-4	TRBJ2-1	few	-	CASIQESYNEQFF	TGTGCCAGCATCCAGGAGTCCTACAATGAGCAGTTCTTC
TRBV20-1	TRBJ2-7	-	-	CSARTNYEQYF	TGCAGTGCTAGAACGAACTACGAGCAGTACTTC
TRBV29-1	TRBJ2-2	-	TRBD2	CSVAGGIGELFF	TGCAGCGTTGCGGGGGGAATCGGGGAGCTGTTTTTT
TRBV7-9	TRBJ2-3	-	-	CASSLPADWDTQYF	TGTGCCAGCAGCTTACCCGCGGACTGGGATACGCAGTATTTT
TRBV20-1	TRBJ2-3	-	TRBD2	CSARGSGGATDTQYF	TGCAGTGCTAGAGGGAGCGGGGGGGCCACAGATACGCAGTATTTT
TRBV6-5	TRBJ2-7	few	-	CASSVLGSYEQYF	TGTGCCAGCAGTGTACTTGGCTCCTACGAGCAGTACTTC
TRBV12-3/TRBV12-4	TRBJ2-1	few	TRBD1	CASSSDRGWLNEQFF	TGTGCCAGCAGTTCGGACAGGGGGTGGTTAAATGAGCAGTTCTTC
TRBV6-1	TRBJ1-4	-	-	CASSLAGTDEKLFF	TGTGCCAGCAGTCTTGCCGGGACTGATGAAAAACTGTTTTTT
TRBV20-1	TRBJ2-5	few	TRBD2	CSASRGLAGGETQYF	TGCAGTGCTAGCCGGGGACTAGCGGGAGGGGAGACCCAGTACTTC
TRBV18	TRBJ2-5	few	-	CASSRAFQETQYF	TGTGCCAGCTCCAGGGCCTTCCAAGAGACCCAGTACTTC
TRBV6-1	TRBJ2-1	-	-	CASKRGGPWNEQFF	TGTGCCAGCAAAAGGGGGGGGCCGTGGAATGAGCAGTTCTTC
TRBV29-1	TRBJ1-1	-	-	CSGQYRETEAFF	TGCAGCGGCCAATACAGGGAGACTGAAGCTTTCTTT
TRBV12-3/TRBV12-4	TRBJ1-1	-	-	CASSVSALDTEAFF	TGTGCCAGCAGTGTAAGCGCCCTGGACACTGAAGCTTTCTTT
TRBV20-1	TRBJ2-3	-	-	CSARDRRAGVWQYF	TGCAGTGCTAGAGATCGGCGGGCCGGGGTCTGGCAGTATTTT